This TCR beta chain emerged from a study of cytomegalovirus exposure and HLA in healthy donors. The PCR made use of 60 Vbeta and 13 Jbeta primers. TCRdb's table, derived via immunoSEQ multiplex PCR, lists solely in-frame clones and lacks some. The sample has 220,000 or so clones; roughly 80% are singletons. The germline V gene encodes CDR1 MRHNA and CDR2 SNTAGT. CDR3 length: 15 residues. J lost 0 bases, V lost 4 bases, and 2 bases had no gene match. The chain couples TRBV6-4 to TRBJ2-1; the match to TRBD2 covers 8 bases. The clonotype comes from a woman in her thirties or forties in good health and CMV-seronegative. Sample: PBMCs. This CDR3 reads CASSAGGSSYNEQFF. CDR3 nucleotide sequence: TGTGCCAGCAGTGCGGGGGGGAGCTCCTACAATGAGCAGTTCTTC.